This T cell receptor (beta chain) is from a study of OX40 agonist ivuxolimab in advanced cancers. The CDR3 contains 16 residues. Trimming shortened V by 4 bases and J by 0 bases, and 16 bases separated the two germline ends. From germline, CDR1 is SGHKS and CDR2 YYEKEE (reference sequence). Some clones are missing from TCRdb's copy, which holds only in-frame ones; the method was immunoSEQ multiplex PCR. The sample holds 150,000 to 180,000 clones, 94% seen once. A few counts support this clone. The specimen comprised CD4+ or CD8+ T cells sorted from blood, sampled in a trial of the OX40 agonist ivuxolimab. V is TRBV5-5 and J is TRBJ2-5; perhaps TRBD2 as D (7 bases). This receptor was taken from an adult with an advanced solid tumor such as melanoma, head and neck, liver or kidney cancer. CDR3: CASSKGGERYQETQYF. DNA for the CDR3: TGTGCCAGCAGCAAGGGGGGGGAGCGGTACCAAGAGACCCAGTACTTC.